This T cell receptor beta chain was observed in a study of blood T cell repertoires in COVID-19. At the level of the study: Specimens from acute and convalescent COVID-19 originated in the United States, Italy and Spain. The analysed material was cDNA or gDNA that came from T cells, B-cell-depleted T cells, or PBMCs.

During active infection, Seattle patients enrolled and were then monitored through disease. In the original analysis: By means of reference gene primer amplification, nucleated cell counts were estimated. Clones were read by immunoSEQ multiplex PCR, and TCRdb kept only the in-frame ones, dropping some. V and J calls and clone size are those listed in that table; D and trimming were worked out from the DNA. This table has under 250,000 clones, almost 85% appearing once. Trimming stripped 4 bases from V and 5 bases from J, with 5 bases between. The CDR3 loop spans 11 amino acids. This chain joins TRBV12-3 or TRBV12-4 and TRBJ2-5; D is uncertain. The receptor was isolated from a man over 45 with COVID-19, enrolled during active disease. Sequences were obtained from peripheral blood. The CDR3 DNA sequence: TGTGCCAGCAGTTCTCTCGAGACCCAGTACTTC. Protein product: CASSSLETQYF.